These T cell receptor beta chains were read from a single sample in a study of blood T cell repertoires in COVID-19. Clones were read by immunoSEQ multiplex PCR, and TCRdb kept only the in-frame ones, dropping some. Among roughly 100,000 clones listed, 80% to 90% were seen once. The specimen was peripheral blood. The receptors derive from a woman aged 55 to 70 with acute or convalescent COVID-19. Each CDR3 is given with its conserved first and last residue. A D gene is named only where the DNA matches it firmly. The size of a clone is reported for some rows only, either as once, few or many, or as a class for expanded clones.

>TRBV28|once|TRBJ1-3|.
CASSFGGALGNTIYF
TGTGCCAGCAGTTTCGGGGGGGCGCTAGGAAACACCATATATTTT
>TRBV28|.|TRBJ2-7|.
CASRGFSRGRLDYEQYF
TGTGCCAGCAGAGGCTTCTCCAGGGGGAGGTTAGACTACGAGCAGTACTTC
>TRBV3-1/TRBV3-2|.|TRBJ1-3|.
CASSHVPLTGGSRNTIYF
TGTGCCAGCAGCCATGTACCCCTTACCGGCGGTTCTAGAAACACCATATATTTT
>TRBV5-1|.|TRBJ1-1|.
CASSLEAQSNTEAFF
TGCGCCAGCAGCTTGGAGGCACAGTCGAACACTGAAGCTTTCTTT
>TRBV19|.|TRBJ2-3|TRBD2
CASSVPSSGSGGYTQYF
TGTGCCAGTAGTGTCCCCTCAAGCGGGAGCGGGGGGTATACGCAGTATTTT
>TRBV20-1|.|TRBJ2-1|.
CSASLGSSYNEQFF
TGCAGTGCTAGTCTCGGGAGCTCCTACAATGAGCAGTTCTTC
>TRBV19|few|TRBJ1-2|.
CASSITASGYTF
TGTGCCAGTAGTATAACAGCCTCGGGCTACACCTTC
>TRBV6-6|.|TRBJ1-2|.
CASSSNRLPQYGYTF
TGTGCCAGCAGTTCGAACAGGCTCCCGCAGTATGGCTACACCTTC
>TRBV5-1|.|TRBJ2-1|.
CASSFGQFYNEQFF
TGCGCCAGCAGCTTTGGACAGTTTTACAATGAGCAGTTCTTC
>TRBV24-1|.|TRBJ2-3|.
CATSDLRRGGDTQYF
TGTGCCACCAGTGATTTAAGACGGGGAGGAGATACGCAGTATTTT
>TRBV5-4|.|TRBJ1-6|TRBD1
CASSSGQGRNSPLHF
TGTGCCAGCAGCTCCGGACAGGGGAGGAATTCACCCCTCCACTTT
>TRBV6-1|.|TRBJ2-3|TRBD2
CASSEAGRGDTQYF
TGTGCCAGCAGTGAAGCCGGGAGGGGGGATACGCAGTATTTT
>TRBV1|.|TRBJ2-1|.
CTSSEAAGGPLEQFF
TGCACCAGCAGCGAAGCAGCGGGAGGGCCTTTAGAGCAGTTCTTC
>TRBV18|.|TRBJ2-1|TRBD1
CASSPLRTGDLYNEQFF
TGTGCCAGCTCACCGCTTCGGACAGGGGACCTGTACAATGAGCAGTTCTTC
>TRBV6-5|.|TRBJ1-5|.
CASTLYQGLNQPQHF
TGTGCCAGCACCCTTTACCAGGGCCTTAATCAGCCCCAGCATTTT
>TRBV2|.|TRBJ1-6|.
CASKGVAPNSPLHF
TGTGCCAGCAAGGGGGTCGCACCAAATTCACCCCTCCACTTT
>TRBV28|.|TRBJ2-2|TRBD1
CASSIWTGVSGELFF
TGTGCCAGCAGTATATGGACAGGGGTGAGCGGGGAGCTGTTTTTT
>TRBV6-2/TRBV6-3|.|TRBJ1-1|TRBD1
CASSYQKQGARHTEAFF
TGTGCCAGCAGTTACCAGAAACAGGGGGCGCGGCACACTGAAGCTTTCTTT
>TRBV11-2|.|TRBJ1-2|.
CASSLGRDGYTF
TGTGCCAGCAGCTTAGGGAGGGATGGCTACACCTTC
>TRBV7-3|.|TRBJ2-3|.
CASSLTSSENTQYF
TGTGCCAGCAGCTTAACTAGCTCAGAAAATACGCAGTATTTT
>TRBV7-9|.|TRBJ1-1|TRBD1
CASSLGGGGQAEAFF
TGTGCCAGCAGCTTAGGGGGAGGCGGACAGGCTGAAGCTTTCTTT
>TRBV19|.|TRBJ1-2|TRBD1
CASSPGTDYGYTF
TGTGCCAGTAGCCCTGGGACAGACTATGGCTACACCTTC
>TRBV9|.|TRBJ1-5|.
CASSVGQGNNQPQHF
TGTGCCAGCAGCGTAGGCCAGGGGAACAATCAGCCCCAGCATTTT